This T cell receptor (beta chain) was profiled in a study of CD8+ T cells in alopecia areata. With V trimmed by 0 bases and J by 4 bases, 6 bases remained unmatched. Germline V CDR1 and CDR2: SQVTM, ANQGSEA. CDR3 length: 15 residues. It was cDNA, reverse transcribed from extracted RNA, that served as the sequencing template. Generated by immunoSEQ multiplex PCR, the TCRdb table keeps only in-frame clones and is missing some. The data hold roughly 35,000 clones, with approximately 60% observed a single time. Findings and caveats of the study: Clonality exceeded that of normal scalp in lesional scalp, most notably in alopecia totalis/universalis.

This clone has just a few counts. Its antigen is as yet unknown. The sample comprised NKG2D-high CD8+ T cells sorted from blood. This clonotype was sampled from a human donor with alopecia areata. The chain carries TRBV29-1 and TRBJ1-2, with TRBD1 matching over 9 bases. CDR3: CSVEEGTGSGYGYTF. CDR3 nucleotides: TGCAGCGTTGAAGAAGGGACAGGGTCTGGCTATGGCTACACCTTC.